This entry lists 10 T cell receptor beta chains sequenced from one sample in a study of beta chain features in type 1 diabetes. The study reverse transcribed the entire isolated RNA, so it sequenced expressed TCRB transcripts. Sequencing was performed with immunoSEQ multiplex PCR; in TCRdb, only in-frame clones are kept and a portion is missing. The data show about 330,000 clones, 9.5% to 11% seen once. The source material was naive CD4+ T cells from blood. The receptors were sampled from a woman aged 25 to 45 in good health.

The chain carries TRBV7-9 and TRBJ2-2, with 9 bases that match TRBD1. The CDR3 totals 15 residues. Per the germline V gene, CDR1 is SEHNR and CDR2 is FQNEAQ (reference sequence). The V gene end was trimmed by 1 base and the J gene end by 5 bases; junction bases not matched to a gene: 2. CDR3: CASSLGTGVTGELFF. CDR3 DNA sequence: TGTGCCAGCAGCTTAGGGACAGGGGTAACCGGGGAGCTGTTTTTT.

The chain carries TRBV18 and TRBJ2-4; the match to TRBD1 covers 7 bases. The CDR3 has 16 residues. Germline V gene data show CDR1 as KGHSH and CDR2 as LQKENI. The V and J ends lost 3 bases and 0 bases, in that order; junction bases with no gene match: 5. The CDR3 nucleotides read TGTGCCAGCTCACCCCCGGGACAGTTAGCCAAAAACATTCAGTACTTC. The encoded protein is CASSPPGQLAKNIQYF.

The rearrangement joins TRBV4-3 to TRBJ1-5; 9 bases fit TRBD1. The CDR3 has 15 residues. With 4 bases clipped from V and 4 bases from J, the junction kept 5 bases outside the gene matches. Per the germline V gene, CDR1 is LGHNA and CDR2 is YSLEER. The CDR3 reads CASSRSGTGNQPQHF. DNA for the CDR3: TGCGCCAGCAGCCGCTCCGGGACAGGGAATCAGCCCCAGCATTTT.

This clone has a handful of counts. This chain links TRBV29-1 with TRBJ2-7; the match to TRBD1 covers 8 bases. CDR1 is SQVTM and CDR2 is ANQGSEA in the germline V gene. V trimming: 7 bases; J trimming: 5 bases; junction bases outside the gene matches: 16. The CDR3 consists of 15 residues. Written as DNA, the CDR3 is TGCAGCGCCCCGGACAGGGTTGATTTTTTGGACGAGCAGTACTTC. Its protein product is CSAPDRVDFLDEQYF.

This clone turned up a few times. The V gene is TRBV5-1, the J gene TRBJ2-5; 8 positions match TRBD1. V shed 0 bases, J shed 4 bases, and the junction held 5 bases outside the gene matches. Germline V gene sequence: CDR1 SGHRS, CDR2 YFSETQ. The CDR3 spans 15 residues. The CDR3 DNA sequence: TGCGCCAGCAGCTTGGCCCGGACAGGGAGAGAGACCCAGTACTTC. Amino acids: CASSLARTGRETQYF.

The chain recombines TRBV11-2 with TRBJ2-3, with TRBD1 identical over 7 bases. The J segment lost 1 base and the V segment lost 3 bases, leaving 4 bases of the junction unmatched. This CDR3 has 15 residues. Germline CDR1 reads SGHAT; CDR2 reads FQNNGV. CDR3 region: CASSLSGQGTDTQYF. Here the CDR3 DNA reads TGTGCCAGCAGCTTGTCAGGACAGGGCACAGATACGCAGTATTTT.

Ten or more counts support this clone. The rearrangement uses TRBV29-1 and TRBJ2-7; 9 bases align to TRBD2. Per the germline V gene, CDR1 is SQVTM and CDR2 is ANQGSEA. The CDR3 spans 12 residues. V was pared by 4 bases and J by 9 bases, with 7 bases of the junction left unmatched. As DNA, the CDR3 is TGCAGCGTTGTTCTAGCGGGAATAGTGCAGTACTTC. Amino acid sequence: CSVVLAGIVQYF.

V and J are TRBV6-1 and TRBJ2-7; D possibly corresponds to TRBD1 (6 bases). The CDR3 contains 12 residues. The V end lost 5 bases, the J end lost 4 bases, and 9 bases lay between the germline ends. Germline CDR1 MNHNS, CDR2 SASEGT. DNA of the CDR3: TGTGCCAGCAGTCGACAGGAATACGAGCAGTACTTC. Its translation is CASSRQEYEQYF.

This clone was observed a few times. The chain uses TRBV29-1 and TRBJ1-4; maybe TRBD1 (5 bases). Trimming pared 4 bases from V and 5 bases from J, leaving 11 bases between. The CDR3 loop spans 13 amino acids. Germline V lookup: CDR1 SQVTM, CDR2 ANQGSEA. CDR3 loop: CSVVSSGNEKLFF. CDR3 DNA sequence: TGCAGCGTTGTTTCTTCAGGGAATGAAAAACTGTTTTTT.

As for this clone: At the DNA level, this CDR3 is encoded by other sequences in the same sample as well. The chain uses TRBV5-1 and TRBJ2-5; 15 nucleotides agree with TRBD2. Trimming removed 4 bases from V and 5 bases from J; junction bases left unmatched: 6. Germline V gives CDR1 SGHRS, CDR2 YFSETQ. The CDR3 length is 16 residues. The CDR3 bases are TGCGCCAGCAGCCTGGGACTAGCGGGAGGTCGGGAGACCCAGTACTTC. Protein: CASSLGLAGGRETQYF.